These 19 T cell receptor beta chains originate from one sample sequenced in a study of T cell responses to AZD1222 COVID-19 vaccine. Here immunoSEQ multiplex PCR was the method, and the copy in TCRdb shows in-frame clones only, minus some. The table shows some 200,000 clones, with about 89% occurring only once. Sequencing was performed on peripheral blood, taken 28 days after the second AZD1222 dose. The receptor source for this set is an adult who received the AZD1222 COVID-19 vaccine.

CDR3 sequence reads: CASSSGTAFSGNTIYF. CDR3 in DNA: TGCGCCAGCAGTTCAGGGACCGCTTTCTCTGGAAACACCATATATTTT. The chain recombines TRBV5-1 with TRBJ1-3, with a possible D match to TRBD1 (5 bases). The V gene lost 5 bases and the J gene lost 0 bases, with 15 bases spanning the gap. The CDR3 length is 16 residues. CDR1 SGHRS and CDR2 YFSETQ come from the germline V gene.

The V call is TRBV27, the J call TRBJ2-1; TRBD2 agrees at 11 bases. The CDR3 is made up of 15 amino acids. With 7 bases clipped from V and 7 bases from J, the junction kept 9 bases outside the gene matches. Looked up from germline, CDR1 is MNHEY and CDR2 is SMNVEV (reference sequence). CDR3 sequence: CASNTGTSGLNEQFF. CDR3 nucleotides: TGTGCCAGCAATACCGGGACTAGCGGACTGAATGAGCAGTTCTTC.

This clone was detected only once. CDR3 nucleotide sequence: TGTGCCAGCAGTTTGGAGCGAAATCAGCCCCAGCATTTT. Protein sequence: CASSLERNQPQHF. The chain has TRBV12-3 or TRBV12-4 and TRBJ1-5; D not resolved. V gave up 3 bases and J gave up 4 bases, with 7 bases separating them. The CDR3 consists of 13 residues.

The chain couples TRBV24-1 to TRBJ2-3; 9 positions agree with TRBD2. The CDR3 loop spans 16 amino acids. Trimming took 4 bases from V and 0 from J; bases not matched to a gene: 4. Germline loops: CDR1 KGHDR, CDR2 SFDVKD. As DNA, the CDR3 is TGTGCCACCAGTGACTATACTAGCGGGAGCACAGATACGCAGTATTTT. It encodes CATSDYTSGSTDTQYF.

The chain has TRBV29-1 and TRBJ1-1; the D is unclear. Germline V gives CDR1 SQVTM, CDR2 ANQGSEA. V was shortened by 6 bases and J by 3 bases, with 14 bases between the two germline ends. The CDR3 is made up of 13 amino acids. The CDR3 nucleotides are TGCAGCGTCAATTACTGGGTCGACACTGAAGCTTTCTTT. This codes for CSVNYWVDTEAFF.

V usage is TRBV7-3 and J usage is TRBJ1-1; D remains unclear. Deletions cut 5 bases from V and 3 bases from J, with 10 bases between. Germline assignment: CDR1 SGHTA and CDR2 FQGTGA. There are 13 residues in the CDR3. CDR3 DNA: TGTGCCAGCAGCGCTAGAAGGGACACTGAAGCTTTCTTT. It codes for CASSARRDTEAFF.

The CDR3: CAWSGDRLKYF. The CDR3 region has the DNA TGTGCCTGGAGCGGGGACAGGCTCAAGTACTTC. The genes are TRBV30 and TRBJ2-7; 8 bases align to TRBD1. CDR3 length: 11 amino acids. CDR1 is GTSNPN, CDR2 SVGIG, per germline (reference sequence). Trimming at V came to 3 bases and at J to 11 bases, leaving 6 bases not matched to a gene.

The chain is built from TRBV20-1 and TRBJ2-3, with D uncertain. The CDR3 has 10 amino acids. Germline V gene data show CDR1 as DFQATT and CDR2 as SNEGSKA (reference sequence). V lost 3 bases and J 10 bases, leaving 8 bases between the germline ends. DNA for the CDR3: TGCAGTGCTAGCAAGCTCGCGCAGTATTTT. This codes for CSASKLAQYF.

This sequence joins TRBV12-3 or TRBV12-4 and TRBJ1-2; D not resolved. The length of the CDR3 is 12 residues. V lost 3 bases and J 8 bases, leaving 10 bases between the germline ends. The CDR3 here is CASSFAPSGYTF. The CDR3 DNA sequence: TGTGCCAGCAGTTTCGCCCCATCGGGCTACACCTTC.

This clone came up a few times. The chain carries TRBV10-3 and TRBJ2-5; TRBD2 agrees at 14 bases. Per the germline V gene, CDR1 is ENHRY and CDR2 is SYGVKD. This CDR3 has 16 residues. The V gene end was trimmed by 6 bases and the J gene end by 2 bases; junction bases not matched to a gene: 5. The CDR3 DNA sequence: TGTGCCATCAGGCCGGGACTAGCGGGAGCACAAGAGACCCAGTACTTC. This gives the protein CAIRPGLAGAQETQYF.

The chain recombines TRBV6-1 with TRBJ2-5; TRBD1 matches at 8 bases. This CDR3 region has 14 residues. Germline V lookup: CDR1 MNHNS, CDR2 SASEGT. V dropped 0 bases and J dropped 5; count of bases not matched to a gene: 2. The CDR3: CASSEAGTGETQYF. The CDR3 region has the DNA TGTGCCAGCAGTGAAGCCGGGACAGGTGAGACCCAGTACTTC.

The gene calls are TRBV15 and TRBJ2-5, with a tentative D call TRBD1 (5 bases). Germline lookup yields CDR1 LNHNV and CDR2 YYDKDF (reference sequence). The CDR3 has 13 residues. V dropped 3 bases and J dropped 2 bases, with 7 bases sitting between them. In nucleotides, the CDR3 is TGTGCCACCAGCAGGACAGCTCAAGAGACCCAGTACTTC. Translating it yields CATSRTAQETQYF.

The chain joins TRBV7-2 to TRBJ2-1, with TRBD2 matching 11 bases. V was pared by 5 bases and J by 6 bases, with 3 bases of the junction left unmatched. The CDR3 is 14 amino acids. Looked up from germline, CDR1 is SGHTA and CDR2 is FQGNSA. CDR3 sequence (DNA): TGTGCCAGCAGCCGTGGGACTAGCGGCAATGAGCAGTTCTTC. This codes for CASSRGTSGNEQFF.

This CDR3 is CALLVAYEQYF. CDR3 in DNA: TGTGCCTTGTTAGTGGCCTACGAGCAGTACTTC. This chain connects TRBV30 to TRBJ2-7; no reliable D call. V was pared by 7 bases and J by 2 bases, with 9 bases between. The CDR3 has 11 amino acids. Germline V lookup: CDR1 GTSNPN, CDR2 SVGIG (reference sequence).

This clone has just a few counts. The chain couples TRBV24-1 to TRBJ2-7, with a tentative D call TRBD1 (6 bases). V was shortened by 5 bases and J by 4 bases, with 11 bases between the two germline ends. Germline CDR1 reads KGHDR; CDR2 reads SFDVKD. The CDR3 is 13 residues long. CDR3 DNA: TGTGCCACCAGTGGGGGACACCCTTACGAGCAGTACTTC. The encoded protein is CATSGGHPYEQYF.

The CDR3 is CASSLNRGLYEQYF. The CDR3 region has the DNA TGTGCCAGCAGTTTAAACAGGGGCCTCTACGAGCAGTACTTC. This rearrangement joins TRBV28 to TRBJ2-7; 7 nucleotides agree with TRBD1. In germline, CDR1 is MDHEN, CDR2 SYDVKM. CDR3 length: 14 amino acids. V was pared by 2 bases and J by 3 bases, with 4 bases of the junction left unmatched.

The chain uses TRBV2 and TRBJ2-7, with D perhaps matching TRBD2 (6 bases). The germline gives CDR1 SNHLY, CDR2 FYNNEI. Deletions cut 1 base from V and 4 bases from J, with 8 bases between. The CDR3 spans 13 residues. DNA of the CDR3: TGTGCCAGCAGTGAAGGGGGACTTTACGAGCAGTACTTC. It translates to CASSEGGLYEQYF. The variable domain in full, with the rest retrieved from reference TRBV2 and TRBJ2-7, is EPEVTQTPSHQVTQMGQEVILRCVPISNHLYFYWYRQILGQKVEFLVSFYNNEISEKSEIFDDQFSVERPDGSNFTLKIRSTKLEDSAMYFCASSEGGLYEQYFGPGTRLTVT.

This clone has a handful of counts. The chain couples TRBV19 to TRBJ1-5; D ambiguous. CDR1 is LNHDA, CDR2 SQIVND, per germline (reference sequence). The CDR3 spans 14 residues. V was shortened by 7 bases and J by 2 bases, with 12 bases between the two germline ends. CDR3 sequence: CASTTGLGNQPQHF. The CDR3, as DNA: TGTGCCAGTACGACGGGCCTAGGCAATCAGCCCCAGCATTTT.

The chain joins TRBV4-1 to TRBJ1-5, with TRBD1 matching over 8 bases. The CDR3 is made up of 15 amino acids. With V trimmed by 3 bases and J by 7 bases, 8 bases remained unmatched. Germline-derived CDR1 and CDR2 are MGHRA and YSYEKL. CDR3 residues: CASSHIGQGGQPQHF. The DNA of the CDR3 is TGCGCCAGCAGCCACATCGGACAGGGTGGACAGCCCCAGCATTTT.